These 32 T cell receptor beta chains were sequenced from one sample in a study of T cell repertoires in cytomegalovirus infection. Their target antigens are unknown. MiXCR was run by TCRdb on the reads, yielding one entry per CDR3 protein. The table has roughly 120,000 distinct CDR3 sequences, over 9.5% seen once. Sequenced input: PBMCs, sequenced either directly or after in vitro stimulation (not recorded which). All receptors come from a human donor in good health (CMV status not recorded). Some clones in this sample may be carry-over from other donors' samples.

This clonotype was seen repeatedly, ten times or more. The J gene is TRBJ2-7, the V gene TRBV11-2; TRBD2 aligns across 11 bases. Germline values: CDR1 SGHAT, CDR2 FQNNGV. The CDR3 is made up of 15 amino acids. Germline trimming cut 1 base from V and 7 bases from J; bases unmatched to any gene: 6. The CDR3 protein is CASSLAGTSGGEQYV. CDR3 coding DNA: TGTGCCAGCAGCTTAGCCGGGACTAGCGGAGGTGAGCAGTACGTC.

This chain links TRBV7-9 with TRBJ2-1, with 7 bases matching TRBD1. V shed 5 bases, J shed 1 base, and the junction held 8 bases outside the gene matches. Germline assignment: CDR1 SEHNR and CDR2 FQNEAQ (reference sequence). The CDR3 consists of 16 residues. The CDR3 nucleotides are TGTGCCAGCAGCGACCACGACAGGGCTTCCTACAATGAGCAGTTCTTC. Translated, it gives CASSDHDRASYNEQFF.

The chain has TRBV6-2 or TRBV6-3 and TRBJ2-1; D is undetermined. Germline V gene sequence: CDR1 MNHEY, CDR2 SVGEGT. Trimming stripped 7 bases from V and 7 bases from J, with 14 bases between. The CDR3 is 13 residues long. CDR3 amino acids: CASTALEWNEQFF. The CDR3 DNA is TGTGCCAGCACCGCCCTGGAGTGGAATGAGCAGTTCTTC.

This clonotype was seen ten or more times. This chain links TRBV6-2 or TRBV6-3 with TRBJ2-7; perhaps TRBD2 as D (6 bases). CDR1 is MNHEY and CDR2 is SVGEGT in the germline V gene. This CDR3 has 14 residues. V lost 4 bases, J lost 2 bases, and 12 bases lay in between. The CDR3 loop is CASSLTGGAYEQYF. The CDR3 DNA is TGTGCCAGCAGTTTAACCGGAGGGGCCTACGAGCAGTACTTC.

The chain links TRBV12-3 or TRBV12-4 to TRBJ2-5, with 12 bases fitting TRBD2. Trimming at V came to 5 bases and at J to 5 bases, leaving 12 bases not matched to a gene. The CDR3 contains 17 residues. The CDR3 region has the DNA TGTGCCAGCAGTGGCAGCAGGACTAGCGGGGACGCGGAGACCCAGTACTTC. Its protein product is CASSGSRTSGDAETQYF.

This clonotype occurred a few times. DNA for the CDR3: TGCAGTGCTAGAGGCGCCTTGGACACTGAAGCTTTCTTT. Translated: CSARGALDTEAFF. The V and J genes are TRBV20-1 and TRBJ1-1; no definite D call. The V and J ends lost 1 base and 3 bases respectively, with 9 bases between them. The CDR3 spans 13 residues. Germline V lookup: CDR1 DFQATT, CDR2 SNEGSKA (reference sequence).

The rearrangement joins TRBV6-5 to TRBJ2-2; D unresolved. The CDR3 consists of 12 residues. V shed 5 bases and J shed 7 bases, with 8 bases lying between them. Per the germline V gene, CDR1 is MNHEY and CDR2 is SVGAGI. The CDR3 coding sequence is TGTGCCAGCAGTCTCGGAGACGGGGAGCTGTTTTTT. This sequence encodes CASSLGDGELFF.

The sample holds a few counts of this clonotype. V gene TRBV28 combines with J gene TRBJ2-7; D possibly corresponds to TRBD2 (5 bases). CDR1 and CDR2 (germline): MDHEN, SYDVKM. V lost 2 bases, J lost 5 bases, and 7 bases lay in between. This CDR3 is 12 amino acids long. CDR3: CASSLNGDEQYV. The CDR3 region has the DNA TGTGCCAGCAGTTTAAACGGGGACGAGCAGTACGTC.

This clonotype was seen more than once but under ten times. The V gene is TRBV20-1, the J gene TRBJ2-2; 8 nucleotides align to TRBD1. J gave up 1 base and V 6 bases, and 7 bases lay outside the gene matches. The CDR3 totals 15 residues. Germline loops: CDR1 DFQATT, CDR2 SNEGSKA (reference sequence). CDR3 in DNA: TGCAGTGCCGGACCCGGGACAGGGAACACCGGGGAGCTGTTTTTT. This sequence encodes CSAGPGTGNTGELFF.

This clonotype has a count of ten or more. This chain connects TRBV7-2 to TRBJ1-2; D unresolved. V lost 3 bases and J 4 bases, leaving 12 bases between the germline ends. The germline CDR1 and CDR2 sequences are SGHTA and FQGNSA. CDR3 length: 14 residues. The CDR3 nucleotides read TGTGCCAGCAGCTTTCAACCTCTGGGCTATGGCTACACCTTC. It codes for CASSFQPLGYGYTF.

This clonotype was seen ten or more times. The CDR3 DNA reads as TGTGCCAGCAGCCTCGATCTGACAGCAACTAATGAAAAACTGTTTTTT. It is translated as CASSLDLTATNEKLFF. This chain uses TRBV7-9 with TRBJ1-4; D is possibly TRBD1 (5 bases). Germline loops: CDR1 SEHNR, CDR2 FQNEAQ (reference sequence). The V and J ends lost 5 bases and 0 bases respectively, with 13 bases between them. This CDR3 comprises 16 residues.

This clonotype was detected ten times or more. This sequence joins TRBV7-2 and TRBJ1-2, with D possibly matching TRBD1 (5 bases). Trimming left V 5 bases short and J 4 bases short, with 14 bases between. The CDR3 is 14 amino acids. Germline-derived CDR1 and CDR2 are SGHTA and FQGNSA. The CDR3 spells CASSRPGTSYGYTF. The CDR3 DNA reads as TGTGCCAGCAGCCGACCCGGGACTTCCTATGGCTACACCTTC. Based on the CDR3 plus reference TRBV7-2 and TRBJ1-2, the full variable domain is GAGVSQSPSNKVTEKGKDVELRCDPISGHTALYWYRQSLGQGLEFLIYFQGNSAPDKSGLPSDRFSAERTGGSVSTLTIQRTQQEDSAVYLCASSRPGTSYGYTFGSGTRLTVV.

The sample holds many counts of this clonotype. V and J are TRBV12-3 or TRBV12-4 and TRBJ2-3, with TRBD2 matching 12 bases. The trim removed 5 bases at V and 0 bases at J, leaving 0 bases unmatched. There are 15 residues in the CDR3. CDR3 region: CASSGTSGSTDTQYF. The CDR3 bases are TGTGCCAGCAGTGGGACTAGCGGGAGCACAGATACGCAGTATTTT.

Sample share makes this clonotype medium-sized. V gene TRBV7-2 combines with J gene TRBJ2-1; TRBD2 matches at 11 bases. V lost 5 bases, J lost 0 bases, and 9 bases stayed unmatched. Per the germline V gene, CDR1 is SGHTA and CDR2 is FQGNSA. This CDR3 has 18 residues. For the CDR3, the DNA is TGTGCCAGCAGCATCTTAGCGGGAGGGCCGGGCTCCTACAATGAGCAGTTCTTC. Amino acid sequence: CASSILAGGPGSYNEQFF. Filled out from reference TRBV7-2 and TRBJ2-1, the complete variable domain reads GAGVSQSPSNKVTEKGKDVELRCDPISGHTALYWYRQSLGQGLEFLIYFQGNSAPDKSGLPSDRFSAERTGGSVSTLTIQRTQQEDSAVYLCASSILAGGPGSYNEQFFGPGTRLTVL.

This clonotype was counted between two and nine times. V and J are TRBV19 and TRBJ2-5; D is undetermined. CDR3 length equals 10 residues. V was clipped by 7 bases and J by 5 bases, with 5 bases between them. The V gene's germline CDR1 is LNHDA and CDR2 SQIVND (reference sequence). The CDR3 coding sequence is TGTGCCAGTAAAGGGGAGACCCAGTACTTC. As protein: CASKGETQYF. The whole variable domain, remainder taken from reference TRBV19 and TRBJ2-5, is DGGITQSPKYLFRKEGQNVTLSCEQNLNHDAMYWYRQDPGQGLRLIYYSQIVNDFQKGDIAEGYSVSREKKESFPLTVTSAQKNPTAFYLCASKGETQYFGPGTRLLVL.

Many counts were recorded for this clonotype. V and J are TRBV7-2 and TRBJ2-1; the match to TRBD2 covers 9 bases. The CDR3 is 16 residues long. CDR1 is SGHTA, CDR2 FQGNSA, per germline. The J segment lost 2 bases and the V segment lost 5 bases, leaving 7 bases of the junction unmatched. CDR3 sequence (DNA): TGTGCCAGCAGCCCATGGGCTAGCGGGACCTACAATGAGCAGTTCTTC. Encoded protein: CASSPWASGTYNEQFF.

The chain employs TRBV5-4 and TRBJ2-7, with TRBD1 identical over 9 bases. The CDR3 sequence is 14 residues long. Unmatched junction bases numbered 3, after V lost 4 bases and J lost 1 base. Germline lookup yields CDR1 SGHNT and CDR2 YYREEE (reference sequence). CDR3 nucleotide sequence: TGTGCCAGCAGCAGAGGACAGGGGTCCTACGAGCAGTACGTC. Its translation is CASSRGQGSYEQYV.

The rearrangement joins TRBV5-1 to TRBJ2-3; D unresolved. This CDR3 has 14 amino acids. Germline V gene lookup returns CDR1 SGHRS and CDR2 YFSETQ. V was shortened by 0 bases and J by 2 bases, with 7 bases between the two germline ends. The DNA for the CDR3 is TGCGCCAGCAGCTTGGCCGCAGACACAGATACGCAGTATTTT. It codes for CASSLAADTDTQYF.

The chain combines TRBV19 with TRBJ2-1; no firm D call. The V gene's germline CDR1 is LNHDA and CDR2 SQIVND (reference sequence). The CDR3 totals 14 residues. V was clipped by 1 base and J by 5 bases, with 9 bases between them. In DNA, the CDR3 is TGTGCCAGTAGTATAGCTTACACGGACAATGAGCAGTTCTTC. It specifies CASSIAYTDNEQFF.

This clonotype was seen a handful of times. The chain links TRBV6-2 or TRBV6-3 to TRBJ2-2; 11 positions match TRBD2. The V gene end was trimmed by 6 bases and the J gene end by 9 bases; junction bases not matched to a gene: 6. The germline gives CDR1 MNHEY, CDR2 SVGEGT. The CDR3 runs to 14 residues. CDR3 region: CASRYLAGGWELFF. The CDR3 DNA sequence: TGTGCCAGCAGATATCTAGCGGGAGGATGGGAGCTGTTTTTT.

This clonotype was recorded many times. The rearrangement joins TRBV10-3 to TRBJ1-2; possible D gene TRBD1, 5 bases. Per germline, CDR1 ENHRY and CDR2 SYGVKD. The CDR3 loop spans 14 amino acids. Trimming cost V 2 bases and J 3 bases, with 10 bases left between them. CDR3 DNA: TGTGCCATCAGTGAGGCCCTGACAGACTATGGCTACACCTTC. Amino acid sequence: CAISEALTDYGYTF.

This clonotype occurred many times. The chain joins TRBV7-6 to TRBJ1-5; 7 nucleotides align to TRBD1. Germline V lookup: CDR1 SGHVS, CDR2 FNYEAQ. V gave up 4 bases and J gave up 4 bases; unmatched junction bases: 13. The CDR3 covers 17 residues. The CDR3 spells CASSSAPGGQLNQPQHF. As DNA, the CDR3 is TGTGCCAGCAGCTCCGCACCAGGGGGACAGCTTAATCAGCCCCAGCATTTT.

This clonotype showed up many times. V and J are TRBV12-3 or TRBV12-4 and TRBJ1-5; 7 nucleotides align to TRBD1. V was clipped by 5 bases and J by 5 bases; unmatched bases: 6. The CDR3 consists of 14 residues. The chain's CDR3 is CASSPDREYQPQHF. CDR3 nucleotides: TGTGCCAGCAGTCCAGACAGGGAGTATCAGCCCCAGCATTTT.

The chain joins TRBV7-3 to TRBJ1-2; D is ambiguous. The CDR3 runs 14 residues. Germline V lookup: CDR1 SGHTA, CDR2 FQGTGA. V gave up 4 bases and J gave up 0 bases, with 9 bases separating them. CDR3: CASSYTGTNYGYTF. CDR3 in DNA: TGTGCCAGCAGCTACACCGGGACTAACTATGGCTACACCTTC.

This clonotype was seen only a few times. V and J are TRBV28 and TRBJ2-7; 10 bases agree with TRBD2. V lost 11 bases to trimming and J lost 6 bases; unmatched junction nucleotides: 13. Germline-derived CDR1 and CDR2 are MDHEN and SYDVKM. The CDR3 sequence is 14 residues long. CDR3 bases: TGTGCCGGAGGGACGTTAGCGGGAGGCGGCGAGCAGTACTTC. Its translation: CAGGTLAGGGEQYF.

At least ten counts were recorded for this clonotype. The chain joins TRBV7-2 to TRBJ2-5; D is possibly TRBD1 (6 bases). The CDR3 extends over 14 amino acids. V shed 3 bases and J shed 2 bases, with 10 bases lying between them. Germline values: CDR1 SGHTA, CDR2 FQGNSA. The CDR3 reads CASSFTGPQETQYF. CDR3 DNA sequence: TGTGCCAGCAGCTTTACAGGGCCACAAGAGACCCAGTACTTC.

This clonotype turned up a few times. The CDR3 reads CASTTPITGSEAFF. The CDR3 DNA reads as TGTGCCAGCACCACCCCCATTACCGGGTCTGAAGCTTTCTTT. The rearrangement joins TRBV11-2 to TRBJ1-1; no clear D. Looked up from germline, CDR1 is SGHAT and CDR2 is FQNNGV. The CDR3 contains 14 residues. The V end was cut by 7 bases, the J end by 6 bases, with 18 bases between.

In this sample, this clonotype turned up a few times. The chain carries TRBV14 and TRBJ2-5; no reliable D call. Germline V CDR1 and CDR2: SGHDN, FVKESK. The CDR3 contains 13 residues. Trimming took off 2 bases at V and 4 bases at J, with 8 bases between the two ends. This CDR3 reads CASSQRVRETQYF. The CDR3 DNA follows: TGTGCCAGCAGCCAACGTGTACGAGAGACCCAGTACTTC.

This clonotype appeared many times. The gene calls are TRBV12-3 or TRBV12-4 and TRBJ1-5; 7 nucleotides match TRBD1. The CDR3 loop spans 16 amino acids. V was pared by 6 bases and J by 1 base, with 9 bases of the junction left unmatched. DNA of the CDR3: TGTGCCAGCAGGGCGGACAGGACCGGGAGCAATCAGCCCCAGCATTTT. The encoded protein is CASRADRTGSNQPQHF.

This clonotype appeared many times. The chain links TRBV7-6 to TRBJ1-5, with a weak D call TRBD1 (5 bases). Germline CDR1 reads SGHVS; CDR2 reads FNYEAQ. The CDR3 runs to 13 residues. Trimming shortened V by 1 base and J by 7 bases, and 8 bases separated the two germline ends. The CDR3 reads CASSLGGLQPQHF. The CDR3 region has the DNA TGTGCCAGCAGCTTAGGGGGGTTACAGCCCCAGCATTTT. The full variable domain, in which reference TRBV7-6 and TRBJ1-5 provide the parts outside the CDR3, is GAGVSQSPRYKVTKRGQDVALRCDPISGHVSLYWYRQALGQGPEFLTYFNYEAQQDKSGLPNDRFSAERPEGSISTLTIQRTEQRDSAMYRCASSLGGLQPQHFGDGTRLSIL.

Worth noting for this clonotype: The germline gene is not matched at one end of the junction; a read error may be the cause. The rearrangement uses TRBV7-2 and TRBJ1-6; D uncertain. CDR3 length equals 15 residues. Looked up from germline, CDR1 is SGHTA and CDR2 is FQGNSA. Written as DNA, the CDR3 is TGTGTCAGCAGCGCTGGGTCGGGGTACAATTCACCCCTCCACTTT. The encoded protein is CVSSAGSGYNSPLHF.

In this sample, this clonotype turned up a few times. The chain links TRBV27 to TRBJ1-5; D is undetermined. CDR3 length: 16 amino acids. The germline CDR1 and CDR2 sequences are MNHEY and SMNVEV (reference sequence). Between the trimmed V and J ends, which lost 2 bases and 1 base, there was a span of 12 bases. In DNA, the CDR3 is TGTGCCAGCAGTTTAAAGGCTCCTGGGAGCAATCAGCCCCAGCATTTT. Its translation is CASSLKAPGSNQPQHF.